Below are 6 T cell receptor beta chains sequenced from a single sample in a study of blood T cell repertoires in COVID-19. TCRdb's table, derived via immunoSEQ multiplex PCR, lists solely in-frame clones and lacks some. This table has 90,000 to 110,000 clones, 65% to 80% appearing once. Input material: peripheral blood. The receptor source for this set is a woman aged 70-85 years with acute or convalescent COVID-19.

The V and J genes are TRBV6-4 and TRBJ1-1, with 8 positions matching TRBD1. V shed 6 bases, J shed 1 base, and the junction held 1 base outside the gene matches. The germline gives CDR1 MRHNA, CDR2 SNTAGT. The CDR3 consists of 13 residues. In DNA, the CDR3 is TGTGCCAGCAGGACAGGGGAGAACACTGAAGCTTTCTTT. Protein sequence: CASRTGENTEAFF.

J is TRBJ1-1 and V is TRBV11-3, with 9 bases identical to TRBD1. CDR1 and CDR2 from the germline V gene are SGHNT and YENEEA. The CDR3 is 15 residues long. Losses at the gene ends were 5 bases for V and 3 bases for J; bases not matched to a gene: 7. The CDR3 sequence is CASSKRQGEDTEAFF. DNA for the CDR3: TGTGCCAGCAGCAAACGACAGGGGGAGGACACTGAAGCTTTCTTT.

CDR3 nucleotide sequence: TGTGCCTGGAGTGGTGAGAGGAACACTGAAGCTTTCTTT. Translation: CAWSGERNTEAFF. The J gene is TRBJ1-1, the V gene TRBV30, with D uncertain. There are 13 residues in the CDR3. Per germline, CDR1 GTSNPN and CDR2 SVGIG (reference sequence). Trimming left V 1 base short and J 1 base short, with 7 bases between.

The V and J genes are TRBV30 and TRBJ1-2; TRBD1 matches 11 bases. The CDR3 length is 14 residues. Germline CDR1 and CDR2: GTSNPN and SVGIG (reference sequence). With 4 bases clipped from V and 6 bases from J, the junction kept 7 bases outside the gene matches. The CDR3 DNA reads as TGTGCCTGGAACCGGGACAGGGGGAAAGATGGCTACACCTTC. Translated, it gives CAWNRDRGKDGYTF.

This rearrangement joins TRBV29-1 to TRBJ1-1; 8 bases fit TRBD1. In germline, CDR1 is SQVTM, CDR2 ANQGSEA. With V trimmed by 4 bases and J by 5 bases, 9 bases remained unmatched. The CDR3 sequence is 14 residues long. CDR3 DNA sequence: TGCAGCGTTGTTCCGAGACAGGGGTTTACTGAAGCTTTCTTT. Amino acid sequence: CSVVPRQGFTEAFF. Drawing the rest from reference TRBV29-1 and TRBJ1-1, the complete variable domain is SAVISQKPSRDICQRGTSLTIQCQVDSQVTMMFWYRQQPGQSLTLIATANQGSEATYESGFVIDKFPISRPNLTFSTLTVSNMSPEDSSIYLCSVVPRQGFTEAFFGQGTRLTVV.

CDR3 DNA sequence: TGTGCCACCAGCAGAGCGGAGGGTATGAACACTGAAGCTTTCTTT. Amino acids: CATSRAEGMNTEAFF. The V gene is TRBV15, the J gene TRBJ1-1; D uncertain. The CDR3 runs to 15 residues. Trimming removed 1 base at V and 0 bases at J, with 9 bases between. CDR1 is LNHNV and CDR2 is YYDKDF in the germline V gene (reference sequence).